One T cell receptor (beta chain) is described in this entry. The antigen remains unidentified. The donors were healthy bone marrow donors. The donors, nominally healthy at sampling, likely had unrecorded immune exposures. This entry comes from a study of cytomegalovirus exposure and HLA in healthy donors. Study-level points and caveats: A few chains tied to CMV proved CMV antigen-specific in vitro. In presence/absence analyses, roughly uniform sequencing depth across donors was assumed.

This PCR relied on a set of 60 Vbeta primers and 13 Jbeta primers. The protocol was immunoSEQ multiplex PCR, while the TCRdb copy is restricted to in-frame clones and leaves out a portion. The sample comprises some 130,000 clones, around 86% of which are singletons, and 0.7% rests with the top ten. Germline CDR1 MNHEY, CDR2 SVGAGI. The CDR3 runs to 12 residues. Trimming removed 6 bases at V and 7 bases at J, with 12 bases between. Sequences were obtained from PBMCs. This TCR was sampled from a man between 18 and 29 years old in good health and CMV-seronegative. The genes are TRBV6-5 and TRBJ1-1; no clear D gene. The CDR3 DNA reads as TGTGCCAGCAGAAGGAGAGGATATGAAGCTTTCTTT. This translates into CASRRRGYEAFF.